These T cell receptor beta chains were read from a single sample in a study of OX40 agonist ivuxolimab in advanced cancers. TCRdb keeps only in-frame clones here, not all; method: immunoSEQ multiplex PCR. Seen here are 50,000 to 65,000 clones, over 75% observed once, and the top ten hold roughly 0.99%. The specimen was CD4+ or CD8+ T cells sorted from blood, collected in a trial of the OX40 agonist ivuxolimab. These receptor sequences come from an adult with an advanced solid tumor such as melanoma, head and neck, liver or kidney cancer. Each CDR3 is given with its conserved first and last residue. A D gene is named only where the DNA matches it firmly. Size tells how often a clone was seen (once, few, many) or the class of an expanded clone, and some rows leave it out.

cdr3_length	clone_size	d_call	v_call	j_call	cdr3_nt	cdr3_aa
13	-	-	TRBV2	TRBJ1-1	TGTGCCAGCATAGGGGGTATGAACACTGAAGCTTTCTTT	CASIGGMNTEAFF
14	few	-	TRBV30	TRBJ2-1	TGTGCCTGGAGTGGATCTCAAATTATGAATGAGCAGTTCTTC	CAWSGSQIMNEQFF
16	once	-	TRBV7-2	TRBJ1-3	TGTGCCAGCAGCTTAGTGCGGCGGAGCTCTGGAAACACCATATATTTT	CASSLVRRSSGNTIYF
18	once	-	TRBV18	TRBJ1-3	TGTGCCAGCTCACCCACCTCCTCCTTAGGGGGGCCTGGAAACACCATATATTTT	CASSPTSSLGGPGNTIYF
14	-	TRBD1	TRBV7-8	TRBJ1-1	TGTGCCAGCAGCAGGGGGCATGGGGGCACTGAAGCTTTCTTT	CASSRGHGGTEAFF
15	-	-	TRBV2	TRBJ2-7	TGTGCCAGCACCCTGGAAGGTGGGGCCTCCTACGAGCAGTACTTC	CASTLEGGASYEQYF
14	-	-	TRBV6-5	TRBJ1-1	TGTGCCAGCATTTCCCCCGGGGGGATTACTGAAGCTTTCTTT	CASISPGGITEAFF
15	-	-	TRBV5-6	TRBJ1-5	TGTGCCAGCAGCTTGACACTGGGGAGCAATCAGCCCCAGCATTTT	CASSLTLGSNQPQHF
11	-	-	TRBV27	TRBJ1-1	TGTGCCAGCGTGGGGGGCACTGAAGCTTTCTTT	CASVGGTEAFF
11	-	TRBD1	TRBV5-8	TRBJ1-1	TGTGCCAGCAGCGGACAGGGATCGGCTTTCTTT	CASSGQGSAFF
15	-	-	TRBV18	TRBJ1-1	TGTGCCAGCTCACCACCGGGGCGGCAGAACACTGAAGCTTTCTTT	CASSPPGRQNTEAFF
17	-	-	TRBV4-3	TRBJ1-2	TGCGCCAGCAGCCAAGACGTTCGGCCAGGGGCTTTCTATGGCTACACCTTC	CASSQDVRPGAFYGYTF
15	few	TRBD1	TRBV6-5	TRBJ2-3	TGTGCCAGCAGCCCCTCCCGGACAGGGCGAGATACGCAGTATTTT	CASSPSRTGRDTQYF
15	-	-	TRBV4-3	TRBJ2-1	TGCGCCAGCAGCCAAGATCTAAGGGGAAGAAGTGAGCAGTTCTTC	CASSQDLRGRSEQFF
11	-	-	TRBV6-1	TRBJ2-7	TGTGCCAGCAGTGAGCTGTACGAGCAGTACTTC	CASSELYEQYF
16	-	-	TRBV7-9	TRBJ2-3	TGTGCCAGCAGCTCGCTCGCGGGGCTGAGCACAGATACGCAGTATTTT	CASSSLAGLSTDTQYF
13	few	-	TRBV7-2	TRBJ1-2	TGTGCCAGCAGCTTAGCGGCCGTGACGGGCTACACCTTC	CASSLAAVTGYTF
13	-	-	TRBV7-9	TRBJ2-3	TGTGCCAGCAGCTTAGCATCCACAGATACGCAGTATTTT	CASSLASTDTQYF
16	-	TRBD1	TRBV6-7	TRBJ1-1	TGTGCCAGCAGTTACTTTTTACAGGGGGCCGACACTGAAGCTTTCTTT	CASSYFLQGADTEAFF
14	-	-	TRBV7-2	TRBJ2-3	TGTGCCAGCAGCAAACAGGGCAAGGAAGATACGCAGTATTTT	CASSKQGKEDTQYF
16	-	-	TRBV18	TRBJ2-3	TGTGCCAGCTCCCGCCTCCGGCAGGGAGGCACAGATACGCAGTATTTT	CASSRLRQGGTDTQYF
17	-	TRBD1	TRBV4-3	TRBJ1-4	TGCGCCAGCAGCCTAGAAATACCGGGACAGCGTAATGAAAAACTGTTTTTT	CASSLEIPGQRNEKLFF
14	-	-	TRBV5-1	TRBJ2-7	TGCGCCAGCAGCCTGCAGGCCAGCTCCTACGAGCAGTACTTC	CASSLQASSYEQYF
22	once	TRBD2	TRBV4-2	TRBJ2-5	TGTGCCAGCAGCCAAGATAAGTGGACTAGCGGGGGGGCCGGTTTTGTTTCGGAGACCCAGTACTTC	CASSQDKWTSGGAGFVSETQYF
11	-	-	TRBV20-1	TRBJ1-3	TGCAGTGCTAGCCAGGCGGACACCATATATTTT	CSASQADTIYF
12	-	-	TRBV15	TRBJ1-2	TGTGCCACCAGCGGGGTGATTGGTGGCTACACCTTC	CATSGVIGGYTF
19	once	TRBD1	TRBV10-3	TRBJ1-2	TGTGCCATCAGTGAGTCATTGACAGGGTGGCTGGGACAGGGCTTTGGCTACACCTTC	CAISESLTGWLGQGFGYTF
14	-	-	TRBV19	TRBJ1-6	TGTGCCAGTAGTACGGGCGGTAATAATTCACCCCTCCACTTT	CASSTGGNNSPLHF
12	-	-	TRBV4-1	TRBJ2-7	TGCGCCAGCGTAGACGGAAATTACGAGCAGTACTTC	CASVDGNYEQYF
13	-	-	TRBV18	TRBJ1-2	TGTGCCAGCTCACCGATGAATGTATATGGCTACACCTTC	CASSPMNVYGYTF
13	-	-	TRBV6-1	TRBJ2-2	TGTGCCAGCAGTGAACAGGGTGCCGGGGAGCTGTTTTTT	CASSEQGAGELFF
13	few	-	TRBV5-1	TRBJ1-2	TGCGCCAGCAGCTTAGGCAACGACTATGGCTACACCTTC	CASSLGNDYGYTF
14	-	-	TRBV29-1	TRBJ1-6	TGCAGCGTAATGACAGGTTTAACTAATTCACCCCTCCACTTT	CSVMTGLTNSPLHF
15	-	-	TRBV5-6	TRBJ2-3	TGTGCCAGCAGCTTTAGCAGGGGACTCACAGATACGCAGTATTTT	CASSFSRGLTDTQYF
13	once	TRBD1	TRBV6-5	TRBJ2-7	TGTGCCAGCACAAGCTTTACAGGGGGCGAGCAGTACTTC	CASTSFTGGEQYF
14	-	TRBD2	TRBV15	TRBJ2-5	TGTGCCACCAGCAGAGTTGGGGGGGGAGAGACCCAGTACTTC	CATSRVGGGETQYF
15	few	TRBD2	TRBV19	TRBJ2-3	TGTGCCAGTAGTACTAGCGGGGGGGCTTCAGATACGCAGTATTTT	CASSTSGGASDTQYF
13	few	-	TRBV9	TRBJ2-3	TGTGCCAGCAGCGTGTCGTGGGGAGATACGCAGTATTTT	CASSVSWGDTQYF
18	once	TRBD1	TRBV28	TRBJ2-6	TGTGCCAGCAGCAGGACAGGACCAAGAAGCTCTGGGGCCAACGTCCTGACTTTC	CASSRTGPRSSGANVLTF
18	few	TRBD2	TRBV7-8	TRBJ2-1	TGTGCCAGCAGCCCCCTTCGCGGGGGGGCCTCTGTGTACAATGAGCAGTTCTTC	CASSPLRGGASVYNEQFF
15	-	-	TRBV7-3	TRBJ2-5	TGTGCCAGCAGCTTAACCCCGACGCATCCCGAGACCCAGTACTTC	CASSLTPTHPETQYF
14	-	-	TRBV27	TRBJ2-3	TGTGCCTGCAAGCACCGACAGTTCACAGATACGCAGTATTTT	CACKHRQFTDTQYF
15	few	-	TRBV30	TRBJ1-1	TGTGCCTCCCACCGGACCGGGGCCATGAACACTGAAGCTTTCTTT	CASHRTGAMNTEAFF
16	few	-	TRBV2	TRBJ1-6	TGTGCCAGCAGTCTGGGAGGGGTAAGGAATAATTCACCCCTCCACTTT	CASSLGGVRNNSPLHF
13	-	-	TRBV21-1	TRBJ1-1	TGTGCCAGCAGCAAATATCGGGACAGGGAAGCTTTCTTT	CASSKYRDREAFF
15	-	-	TRBV5-1	TRBJ1-6	TGCGCCAGCAGCTCCCAGGCCAGCGGTAATTCACCCCTCCACTTT	CASSSQASGNSPLHF
16	-	TRBD2	TRBV7-6	TRBJ2-1	TGTGCCAGCAGCTCAGACATGGTTAGCGGGGGCGTGGAGCAGTTCTTC	CASSSDMVSGGVEQFF
14	medium-sized	-	TRBV29-1	TRBJ2-5	TGCAGCGTTGACTCCCACAAGGCTTTGGAGACCCAGTACTTC	CSVDSHKALETQYF
11	-	-	TRBV15	TRBJ2-1	TGTGCCACCAGCGAAGACGCTGAGCAGTTCTTC	CATSEDAEQFF
12	-	-	TRBV2	TRBJ1-2	TGTGCCAGCAGTGAATCCGCGTATGGCTACACCTTC	CASSESAYGYTF